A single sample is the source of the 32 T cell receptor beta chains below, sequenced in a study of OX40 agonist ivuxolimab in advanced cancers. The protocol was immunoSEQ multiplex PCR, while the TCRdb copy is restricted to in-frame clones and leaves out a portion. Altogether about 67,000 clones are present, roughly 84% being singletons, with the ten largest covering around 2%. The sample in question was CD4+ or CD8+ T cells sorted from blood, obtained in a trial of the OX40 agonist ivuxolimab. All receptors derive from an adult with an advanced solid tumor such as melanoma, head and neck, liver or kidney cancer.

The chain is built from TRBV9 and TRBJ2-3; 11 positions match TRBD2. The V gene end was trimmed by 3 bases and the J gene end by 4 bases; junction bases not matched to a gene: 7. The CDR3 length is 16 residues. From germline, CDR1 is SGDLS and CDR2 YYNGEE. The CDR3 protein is CASSALAGVPPDTQYF. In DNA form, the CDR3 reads TGTGCCAGCAGCGCACTAGCGGGGGTCCCTCCAGATACGCAGTATTTT.

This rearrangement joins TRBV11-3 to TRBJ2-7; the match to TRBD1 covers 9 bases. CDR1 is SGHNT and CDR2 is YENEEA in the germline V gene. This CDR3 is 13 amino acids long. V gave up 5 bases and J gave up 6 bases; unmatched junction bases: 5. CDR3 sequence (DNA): TGTGCCAGCAGCAAATCGACAGGGGGCGAGCAGTACTTC. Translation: CASSKSTGGEQYF.

The CDR3 DNA sequence: TGTGCCAGTAGTACCTACAGGTACTCTGGGGCCAACGTCCTGACTTTC. It specifies CASSTYRYSGANVLTF. The genes are TRBV19 and TRBJ2-6; TRBD1 might be the D (5 bases). Germline V CDR1 and CDR2: LNHDA, SQIVND (reference sequence). The V end lost 4 bases, the J end lost 0 bases, and 10 bases lay between the germline ends. The CDR3 contains 16 residues.

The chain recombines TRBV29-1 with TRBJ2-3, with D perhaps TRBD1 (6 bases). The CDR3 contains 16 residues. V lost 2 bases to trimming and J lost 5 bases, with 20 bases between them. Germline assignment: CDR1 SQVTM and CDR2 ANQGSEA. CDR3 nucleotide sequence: TGCAGCGTTGAAATCACAGGGCCGCTCCCCGGAGATACGCAGTATTTT. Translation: CSVEITGPLPGDTQYF.

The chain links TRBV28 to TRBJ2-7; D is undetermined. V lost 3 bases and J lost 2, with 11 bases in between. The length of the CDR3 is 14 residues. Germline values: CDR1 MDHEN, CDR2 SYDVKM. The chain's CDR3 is CASSFPRPPYEQYF. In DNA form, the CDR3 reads TGTGCCAGCAGTTTTCCGAGGCCTCCCTACGAGCAGTACTTC.

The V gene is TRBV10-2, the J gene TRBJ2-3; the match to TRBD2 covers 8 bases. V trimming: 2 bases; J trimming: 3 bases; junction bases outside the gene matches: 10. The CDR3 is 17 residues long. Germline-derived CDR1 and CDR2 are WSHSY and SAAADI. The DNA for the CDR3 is TGCGCCAGCAGTGAGATGGTGGGAGCGGGAGCTACAGATACGCAGTATTTT. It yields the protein CASSEMVGAGATDTQYF.

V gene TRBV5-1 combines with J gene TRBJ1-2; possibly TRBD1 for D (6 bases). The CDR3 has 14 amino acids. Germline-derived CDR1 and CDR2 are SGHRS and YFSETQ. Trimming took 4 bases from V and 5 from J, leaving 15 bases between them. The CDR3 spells CASSGTQGGYGYTF. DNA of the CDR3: TGCGCCAGCAGCGGAACACAGGGAGGGTATGGCTACACCTTC. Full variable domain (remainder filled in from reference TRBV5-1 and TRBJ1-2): KAGVTQTPRYLIKTRGQQVTLSCSPISGHRSVSWYQQTPGQGLQFLFEYFSETQRNKGNFPGRFSGRQFSNSRSEMNVSTLELGDSALYLCASSGTQGGYGYTFGSGTRLTVV.

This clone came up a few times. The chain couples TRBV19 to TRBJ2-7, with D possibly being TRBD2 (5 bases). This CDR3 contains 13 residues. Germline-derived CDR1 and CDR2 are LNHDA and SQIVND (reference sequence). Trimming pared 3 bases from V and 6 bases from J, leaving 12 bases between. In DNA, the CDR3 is TGTGCCAGTAGTATGCTGAGGAGCGGCGAGCAGTACTTC. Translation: CASSMLRSGEQYF. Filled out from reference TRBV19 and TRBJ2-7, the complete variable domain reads DGGITQSPKYLFRKEGQNVTLSCEQNLNHDAMYWYRQDPGQGLRLIYYSQIVNDFQKGDIAEGYSVSREKKESFPLTVTSAQKNPTAFYLCASSMLRSGEQYFGPGTRLTVT.

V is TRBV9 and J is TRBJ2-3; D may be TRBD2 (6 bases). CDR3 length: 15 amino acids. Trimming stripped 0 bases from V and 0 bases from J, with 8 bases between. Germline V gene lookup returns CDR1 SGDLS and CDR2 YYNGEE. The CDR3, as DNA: TGTGCCAGCAGCGTAGGTAGCGGAAGCACAGATACGCAGTATTTT. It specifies CASSVGSGSTDTQYF.

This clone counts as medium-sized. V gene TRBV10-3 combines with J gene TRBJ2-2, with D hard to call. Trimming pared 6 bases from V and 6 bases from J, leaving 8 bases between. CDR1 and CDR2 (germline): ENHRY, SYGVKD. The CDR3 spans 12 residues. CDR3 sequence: CAISNLAGELFF. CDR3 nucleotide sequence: TGTGCCATCAGCAATCTCGCCGGGGAGCTGTTTTTT.

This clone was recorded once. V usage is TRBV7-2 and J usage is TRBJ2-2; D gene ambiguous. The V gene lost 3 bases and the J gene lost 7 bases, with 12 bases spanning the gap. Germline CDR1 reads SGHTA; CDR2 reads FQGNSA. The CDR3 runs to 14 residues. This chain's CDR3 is CASSFAGSGGELFF. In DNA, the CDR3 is TGTGCCAGCAGCTTCGCTGGGTCCGGCGGGGAGCTGTTTTTT.

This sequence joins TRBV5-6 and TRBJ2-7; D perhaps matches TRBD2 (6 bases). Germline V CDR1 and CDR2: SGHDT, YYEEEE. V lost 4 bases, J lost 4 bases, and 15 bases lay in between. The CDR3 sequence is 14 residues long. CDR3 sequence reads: CASSPTWGLYEQYF. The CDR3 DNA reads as TGTGCCAGCAGCCCTACGTGGGGACTTTACGAGCAGTACTTC.

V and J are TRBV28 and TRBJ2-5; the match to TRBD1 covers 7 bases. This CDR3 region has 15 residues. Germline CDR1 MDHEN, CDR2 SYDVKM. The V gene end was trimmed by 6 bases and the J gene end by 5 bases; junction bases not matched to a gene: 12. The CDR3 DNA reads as TGTGCCAGCAGCGACACCGACAGGGAGTGGGAGACCCAGTACTTC. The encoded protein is CASSDTDREWETQYF. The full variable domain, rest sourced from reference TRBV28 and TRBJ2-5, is DVKVTQSSRYLVKRTGEKVFLECVQDMDHENMFWYRQDPGLGLRLIYFSYDVKMKEKGDIPEGYSVSREKKERFSLILESASTNQTSMYLCASSDTDREWETQYFGPGTRLLVL.

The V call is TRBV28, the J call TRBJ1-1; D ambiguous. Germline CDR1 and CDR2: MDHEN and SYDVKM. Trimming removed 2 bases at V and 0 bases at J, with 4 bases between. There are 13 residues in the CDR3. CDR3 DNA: TGTGCCAGCAGTTTAGTTATGAACACTGAAGCTTTCTTT. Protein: CASSLVMNTEAFF.

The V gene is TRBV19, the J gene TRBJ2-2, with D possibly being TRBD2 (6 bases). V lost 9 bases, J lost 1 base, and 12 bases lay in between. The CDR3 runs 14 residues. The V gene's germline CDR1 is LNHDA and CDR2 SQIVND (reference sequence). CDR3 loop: CASLDSGNTGELFF. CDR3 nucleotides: TGTGCCAGCCTCGATAGCGGGAACACCGGGGAGCTGTTTTTT.

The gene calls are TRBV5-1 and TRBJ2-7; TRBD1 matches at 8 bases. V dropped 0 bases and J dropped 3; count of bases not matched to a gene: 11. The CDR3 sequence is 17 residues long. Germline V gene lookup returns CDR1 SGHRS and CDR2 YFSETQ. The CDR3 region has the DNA TGCGCCAGCAGCTTGGCTATAGACAGGGGCGTCGGCTACGAGCAGTACTTC. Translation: CASSLAIDRGVGYEQYF.

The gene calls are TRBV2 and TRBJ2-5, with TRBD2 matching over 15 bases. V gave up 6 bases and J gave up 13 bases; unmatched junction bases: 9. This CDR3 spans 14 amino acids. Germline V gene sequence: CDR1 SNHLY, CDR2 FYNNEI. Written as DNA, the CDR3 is TGTGCCAGCAGGGCCGGGACTAGCGGGGGGCGAGGGTACTTC. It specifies CASRAGTSGGRGYF.

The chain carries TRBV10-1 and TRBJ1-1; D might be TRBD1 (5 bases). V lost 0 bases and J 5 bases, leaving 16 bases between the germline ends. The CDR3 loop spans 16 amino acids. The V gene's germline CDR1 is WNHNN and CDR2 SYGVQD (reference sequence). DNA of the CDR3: TGCGCCAGCAGTGAGTCGAAGCGGGGGGACGCGACTGAAGCTTTCTTT. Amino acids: CASSESKRGDATEAFF.

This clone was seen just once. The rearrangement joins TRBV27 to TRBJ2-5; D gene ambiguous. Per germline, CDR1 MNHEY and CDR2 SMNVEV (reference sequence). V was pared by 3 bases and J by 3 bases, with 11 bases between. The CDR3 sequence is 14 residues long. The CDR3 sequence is CASSFGPPEETQYF. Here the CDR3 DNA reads TGTGCCAGCAGTTTTGGACCTCCGGAAGAGACCCAGTACTTC.

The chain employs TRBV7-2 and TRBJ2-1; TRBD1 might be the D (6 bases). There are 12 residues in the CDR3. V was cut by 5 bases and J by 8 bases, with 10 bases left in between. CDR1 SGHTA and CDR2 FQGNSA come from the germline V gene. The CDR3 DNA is TGTGCCAGCAGCCGCAGGGGTGATGAGCAGTTCTTC. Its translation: CASSRRGDEQFF.

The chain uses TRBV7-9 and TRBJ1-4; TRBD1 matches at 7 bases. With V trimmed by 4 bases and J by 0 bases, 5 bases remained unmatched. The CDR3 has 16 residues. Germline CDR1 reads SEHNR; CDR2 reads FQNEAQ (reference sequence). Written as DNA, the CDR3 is TGTGCCAGCAGCTCTGGGGACAGAACAACTAATGAAAAACTGTTTTTT. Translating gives CASSSGDRTTNEKLFF. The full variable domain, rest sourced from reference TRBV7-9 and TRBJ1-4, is DTGVSQNPRHKITKRGQNVTFRCDPISEHNRLYWYRQTLGQGPEFLTYFQNEAQLEKSRLLSDRFSAERPKGSFSTLEIQRTEQGDSAMYLCASSSGDRTTNEKLFFGSGTQLSVL.

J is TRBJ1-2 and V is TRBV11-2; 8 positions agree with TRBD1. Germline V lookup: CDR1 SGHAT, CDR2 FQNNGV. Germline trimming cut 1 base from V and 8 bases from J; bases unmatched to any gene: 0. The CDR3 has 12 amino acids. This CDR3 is CASSLGDRGYTF. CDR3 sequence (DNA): TGTGCCAGCAGCTTAGGGGACAGGGGCTACACCTTC.

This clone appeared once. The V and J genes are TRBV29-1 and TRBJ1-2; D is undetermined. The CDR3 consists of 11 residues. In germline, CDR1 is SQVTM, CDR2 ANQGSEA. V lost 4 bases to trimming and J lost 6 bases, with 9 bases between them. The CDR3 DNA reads TGCAGCGTTGGTGGGTTCGATGGCTACACCTTC. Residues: CSVGGFDGYTF.

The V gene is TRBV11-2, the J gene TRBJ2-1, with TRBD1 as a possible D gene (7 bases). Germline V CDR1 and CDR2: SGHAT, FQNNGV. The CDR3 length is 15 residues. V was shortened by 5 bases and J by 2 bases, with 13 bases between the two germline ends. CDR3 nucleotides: TGTGCCAGCAGCCCGGCCAGGGGGGCCTACAATGAGCAGTTCTTC. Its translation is CASSPARGAYNEQFF.

The CDR3 DNA reads as TGTGCCTGGCGGTGGGATGAAAAACTGTTTTTT. This codes for CAWRWDEKLFF. This chain uses TRBV30 with TRBJ1-4; D remains unclear. From germline, CDR1 is GTSNPN and CDR2 SVGIG (reference sequence). Trimming took 5 bases from V and 6 from J, leaving 7 bases between them. The CDR3 consists of 11 residues.

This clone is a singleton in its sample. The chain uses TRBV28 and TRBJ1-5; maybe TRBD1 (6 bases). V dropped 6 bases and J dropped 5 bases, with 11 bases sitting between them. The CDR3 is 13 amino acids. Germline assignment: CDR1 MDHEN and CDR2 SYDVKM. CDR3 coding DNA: TGTGCCAGCAGACCTACAGGGTATCAGCCCCAGCATTTT. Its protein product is CASRPTGYQPQHF.

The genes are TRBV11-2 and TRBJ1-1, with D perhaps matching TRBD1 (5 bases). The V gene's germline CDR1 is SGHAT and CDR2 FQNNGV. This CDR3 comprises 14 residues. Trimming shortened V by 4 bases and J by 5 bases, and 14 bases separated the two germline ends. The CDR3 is CASSSSGGGTEAFF. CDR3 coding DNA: TGTGCCAGCAGCTCATCGGGGGGAGGAACTGAAGCTTTCTTT.

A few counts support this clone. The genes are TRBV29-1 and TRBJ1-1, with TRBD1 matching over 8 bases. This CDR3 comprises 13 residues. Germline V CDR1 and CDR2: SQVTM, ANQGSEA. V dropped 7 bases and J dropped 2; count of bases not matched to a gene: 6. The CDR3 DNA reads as TGCAGCGGAACGGACAGGGCTAACACTGAAGCTTTCTTT. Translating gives CSGTDRANTEAFF.

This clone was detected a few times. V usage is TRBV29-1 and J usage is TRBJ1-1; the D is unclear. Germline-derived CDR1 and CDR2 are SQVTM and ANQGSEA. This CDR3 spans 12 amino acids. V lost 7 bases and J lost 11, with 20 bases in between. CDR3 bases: TGCAGCGGATCACATTTAATGTTAGATGCTTTCTTT. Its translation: CSGSHLMLDAFF.

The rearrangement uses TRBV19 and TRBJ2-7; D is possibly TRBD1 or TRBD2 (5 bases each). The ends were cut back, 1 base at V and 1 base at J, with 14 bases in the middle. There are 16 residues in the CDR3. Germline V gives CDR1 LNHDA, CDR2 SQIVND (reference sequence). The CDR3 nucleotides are TGTGCCAGTAGTATAGGGGGGACGCCGAAGTCCTACGAGCAGTACTTC. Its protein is CASSIGGTPKSYEQYF. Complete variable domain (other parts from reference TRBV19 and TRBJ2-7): DGGITQSPKYLFRKEGQNVTLSCEQNLNHDAMYWYRQDPGQGLRLIYYSQIVNDFQKGDIAEGYSVSREKKESFPLTVTSAQKNPTAFYLCASSIGGTPKSYEQYFGPGTRLTVT.

The chain's CDR3 is CASSPTDNNQPQHF. CDR3 DNA: TGTGCCAGCTCACCAACAGACAACAATCAGCCCCAGCATTTT. V and J are TRBV18 and TRBJ1-5; D gene ambiguous. Trimming took off 2 bases at V and 3 bases at J, with 8 bases between the two ends. The germline V gene has CDR1 KGHSH and CDR2 LQKENI. The CDR3 spans 14 residues.

The CDR3 DNA reads TGTGCCAGCAGCTTAGGGGCCCCGGGAGAGACCCAGTACTTC. It is translated as CASSLGAPGETQYF. J is TRBJ2-5 and V is TRBV7-9, with D unclear. Looked up from germline, CDR1 is SEHNR and CDR2 is FQNEAQ (reference sequence). This CDR3 region has 14 residues. The V end was cut by 1 base, the J end by 4 bases, with 10 bases between. Full variable domain (rest looked up from reference TRBV7-9 and TRBJ2-5): DTGVSQNPRHKITKRGQNVTFRCDPISEHNRLYWYRQTLGQGPEFLTYFQNEAQLEKSRLLSDRFSAERPKGSFSTLEIQRTEQGDSAMYLCASSLGAPGETQYFGPGTRLLVL.